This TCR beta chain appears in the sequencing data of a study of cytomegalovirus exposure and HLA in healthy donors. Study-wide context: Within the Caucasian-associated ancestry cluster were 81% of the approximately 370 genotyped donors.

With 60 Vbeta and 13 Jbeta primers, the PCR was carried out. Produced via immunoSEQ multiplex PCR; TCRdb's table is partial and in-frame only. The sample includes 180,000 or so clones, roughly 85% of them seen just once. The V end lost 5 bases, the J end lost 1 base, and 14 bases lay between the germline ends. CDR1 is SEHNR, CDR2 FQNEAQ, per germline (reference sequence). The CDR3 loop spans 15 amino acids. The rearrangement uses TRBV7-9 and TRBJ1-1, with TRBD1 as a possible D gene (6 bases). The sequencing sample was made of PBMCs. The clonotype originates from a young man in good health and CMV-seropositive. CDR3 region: CASSPQGPTNTEAFF. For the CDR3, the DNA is TGTGCCAGCAGCCCCCAGGGGCCCACGAACACTGAAGCTTTCTTT.